This is a list of T cell receptor beta chains from one sample in a study of control samples from healthy donors and cancer patients. Assay: immunoSEQ multiplex PCR; the TCRdb copy retains only in-frame clones and omits some. Of 65,000 to 95,000 clones listed, 75% to 90% are singletons. The source material was blood. The receptors were sampled from a man aged 50 to 60 in good health. The CDR3 runs from the conserved cysteine through the conserved F or W. The D gene is left open where the match is weak. A row's size may be missing; if present it is once, few, many or a size class.

d_gene,j_gene,abundance,v_gene,CDR3nt,CDR3aa
-,TRBJ2-2,-,TRBV14,TGTGCCAGCAGCCAAGTGGGGGGCTCCGACACCGGGGAGCTGTTTTTT,CASSQVGGSDTGELFF
-,TRBJ2-2,-,TRBV19,TGTGCCAGTAGGGGGCCAGGACGGACCGGGGAGCTGTTTTTT,CASRGPGRTGELFF
-,TRBJ2-5,-,TRBV25-1,TGTGCCAGCAGTGAAATGAATTATGTGGAGACCCAGTACTTC,CASSEMNYVETQYF
-,TRBJ2-7,-,TRBV7-9,TGTGCCAGCAGCACCTACGGGGGCTACGAGCAGTACTTC,CASSTYGGYEQYF
TRBD1,TRBJ2-6,-,TRBV7-9,TGTGCCAGCAGTAGACAGGGGCTTGCTGGGGCCAACGTCCTGACTTTC,CASSRQGLAGANVLTF
-,TRBJ1-1,-,TRBV4-3,TGCGCCAGCAGCCAAGATAGGGAGGCGAACACTGAAGCTTTCTTT,CASSQDREANTEAFF
-,TRBJ2-2,-,TRBV19,TGTGCCAGTAGTATCCCCCTTGGGAAGACCGGGGAGCTGTTTTTT,CASSIPLGKTGELFF
-,TRBJ2-7,-,TRBV19,TGTGCCAGTAGTATTGGATTCGTCAGGGGCGGCGAGCAGTACTTC,CASSIGFVRGGEQYF
TRBD1,TRBJ1-2,-,TRBV6-5,TGTGCCAGCAGTACCGGGACAGGGGGCGTGAATGGCTACACCTTC,CASSTGTGGVNGYTF
-,TRBJ1-2,-,TRBV6-4,TGTGCCAGCGTCAGAAACAGGGAGGGAGATTCTAACTATGGCTACACCTTC,CASVRNREGDSNYGYTF
TRBD2,TRBJ2-7,-,TRBV6-2/TRBV6-3,TGTGCCAGCAGTTACCCCACTAGCGGGGGGCGTAACGAGCAGTACTTC,CASSYPTSGGRNEQYF
-,TRBJ1-4,-,TRBV5-1,TGCGCCAGCAGCTTGGGACCCGGGGAAGGGTGGGAAGAAGAAAAACTGTTTTTT,CASSLGPGEGWEEEKLFF
-,TRBJ1-1,-,TRBV5-5,TGTGCCAGCAGCTTGCCACAGGGAAGGACTGAAGCTTTCTTT,CASSLPQGRTEAFF
-,TRBJ1-2,-,TRBV7-8,TGTGCCAGCAGCCCCGAGACGGTAAACTATGGCTACACCTTC,CASSPETVNYGYTF
TRBD1,TRBJ1-3,-,TRBV29-1,TGCAGCGTCCTACAGGGGGGAGGAAACACCATATATTTT,CSVLQGGGNTIYF
-,TRBJ1-2,once,TRBV3-1/TRBV3-2,TGTGCCAGCAGCCAAGCGCAGGGCGGGTATGGCTACACCTTC,CASSQAQGGYGYTF
-,TRBJ2-1,-,TRBV6-1,TGTGCCAGCAGTGAAGCAAGGGGGAATAGTGAGCAGTTCTTC,CASSEARGNSEQFF
-,TRBJ1-2,-,TRBV5-1,TGCGCCAGCAGCTTGGGGCCGGGGCGCATCTATGGCTACACCTTC,CASSLGPGRIYGYTF
-,TRBJ2-3,-,TRBV20-1,TGCAGTGCTACCAGAACAGATACGCAGTATTTT,CSATRTDTQYF
-,TRBJ2-5,-,TRBV3-1/TRBV3-2,TGTGCCAGCAGCCAGTGGGGCTTTAGGCTAGGAGAGACCCAGTACTTC,CASSQWGFRLGETQYF
-,TRBJ2-3,-,TRBV5-6,TGTGCCAGCAGGGATTGGGGCACAGATACGCAGTATTTT,CASRDWGTDTQYF
TRBD2,TRBJ2-2,-,TRBV4-2,TGTGCCAGCAGCCAACGGGCCTTAGCGGGGGTCCTGTTTCCGTATGAGCTGTTTTTT,CASSQRALAGVLFPYELFF
-,TRBJ2-7,-,TRBV7-2,TGTGCCAGCAGCTATCGACAGGAGAACTACGAGCAGTACTTC,CASSYRQENYEQYF
-,TRBJ1-2,-,TRBV30,TGTGCCTGGAGTGTCCTGGGGTCTCGCTATGGCTACACCTTC,CAWSVLGSRYGYTF
-,TRBJ2-1,-,TRBV5-1,TGCGCCAGCAGCTTGGAGGGGGTTTCCTACAATGAGCAGTTCTTC,CASSLEGVSYNEQFF
-,TRBJ1-1,once,TRBV7-9,TGTGCCAGCAGCTTAGGGGGGCGGAGGACTGAAGCTTTCTTT,CASSLGGRRTEAFF
-,TRBJ2-5,-,TRBV18,TGTGCCAGCTCACGCTCCCTCGCCGAGTTAGGGGTCGAGACCCAGTACTTC,CASSRSLAELGVETQYF
-,TRBJ1-1,-,TRBV19,TGTGCCAGTAGTATTGGCCGCAACACTGAAGCTTTCTTT,CASSIGRNTEAFF
-,TRBJ1-5,-,TRBV30,TGTGCCTGGAGTTTGGCCTACAATCAGCCCCAGCATTTT,CAWSLAYNQPQHF
TRBD2,TRBJ2-5,-,TRBV2,TGTGCTAGCAGTGTCCCGGGGGGGAACCAAGAGACCCAGTACTTC,CASSVPGGNQETQYF
-,TRBJ1-2,-,TRBV6-5,TGTGCCAGCAGTTACATTTCCTCGGACACCTTCTATGGCTACACCTTC,CASSYISSDTFYGYTF
TRBD1,TRBJ2-7,-,TRBV6-6,TGTGCCAGCAGTCTTTACGGACAGGGGGTTCTCTCCTACGAGCAGTACTTC,CASSLYGQGVLSYEQYF
-,TRBJ2-7,-,TRBV6-5,TGTGCCAGCAGTCGGCAGGTGTACTACGAGCAGTACTTC,CASSRQVYYEQYF
-,TRBJ2-1,-,TRBV14,TGTGCCAGCAGCGAAGGGGCGTGGGACAATGAGCAGTTCTTC,CASSEGAWDNEQFF
-,TRBJ1-5,-,TRBV2,TGTGCCAGCAGTGAGTACAGGGATTACAATCAGCCCCAGCATTTT,CASSEYRDYNQPQHF
-,TRBJ2-7,-,TRBV10-3,TGTGCCATCAGGGGAACGGGGGGCCCTACCTACGAGCAGTACTTC,CAIRGTGGPTYEQYF
-,TRBJ1-2,-,TRBV5-5,TGTGCCAGCAGCTTGGACGGGTACTATGGCTACACCTTC,CASSLDGYYGYTF
-,TRBJ2-1,-,TRBV11-2,TGTGCCAGCAGCTATCGCCACAATGAGCAGTTCTTC,CASSYRHNEQFF